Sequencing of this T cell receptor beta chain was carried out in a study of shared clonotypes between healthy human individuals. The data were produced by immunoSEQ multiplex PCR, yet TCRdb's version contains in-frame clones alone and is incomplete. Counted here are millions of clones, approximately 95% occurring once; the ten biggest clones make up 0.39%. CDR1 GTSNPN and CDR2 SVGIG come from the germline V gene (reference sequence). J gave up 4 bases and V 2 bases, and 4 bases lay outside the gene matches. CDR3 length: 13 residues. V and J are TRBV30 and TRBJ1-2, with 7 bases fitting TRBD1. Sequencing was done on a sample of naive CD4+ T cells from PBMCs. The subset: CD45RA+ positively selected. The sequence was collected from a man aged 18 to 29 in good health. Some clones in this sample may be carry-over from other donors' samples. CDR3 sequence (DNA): TGTGCCTGGAGTCTGGGACAGATCTATGGCTACACCTTC. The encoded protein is CAWSLGQIYGYTF.